Listed below are T cell receptor beta chains from one sample, sequenced in a study of blood T cell repertoires in COVID-19. Some clones are missing from TCRdb's copy, which holds only in-frame ones; the method was immunoSEQ multiplex PCR. The sample consists of approximately 190,000 clones, approximately 84% of them appearing once. Sequencing was performed on peripheral blood. The receptors were gathered from a woman in her 70s with active or convalescent COVID-19. CDR3s include the opening cysteine and the closing phenylalanine or tryptophan. A D gene is named only where the DNA matches it firmly. Clone sizes are given selectively: once, few, many, or a class where the clone is expanded.

d_call	v_call	clone_size	j_call	cdr3_aa	cdr3_nt
TRBD1	TRBV28	.	TRBJ2-5	CASSPVLSTGSGETQYF	TGTGCCAGCAGTCCAGTACTCTCGACAGGGTCAGGAGAGACCCAGTACTTC
.	TRBV19	.	TRBJ1-1	CATSPGDTEAFF	TGTGCCACATCACCGGGAGACACTGAAGCTTTCTTT
.	TRBV2	.	TRBJ1-2	CASSREVAQHPYGYTF	TGTGCCAGCAGCCGGGAGGTAGCGCAGCACCCCTATGGCTACACCTTC
TRBD2	TRBV5-1	.	TRBJ2-1	CASSLGPAGGPSEQFF	TGCGCCAGCAGCTTAGGGCCAGCGGGAGGGCCCTCTGAGCAGTTCTTC
TRBD1	TRBV27	.	TRBJ1-2	CASSRQGRNYGYTF	TGTGCCAGCAGTCGACAGGGACGTAACTATGGCTACACCTTC
TRBD2	TRBV4-1	few	TRBJ2-4	CASSQEAGLIKNIQYF	TGCGCCAGCAGCCAAGAAGCGGGGCTGATCAAAAACATTCAGTACTTC
TRBD1	TRBV28	.	TRBJ1-2	CASSSPGQGRVGGYTF	TGTGCCAGCAGCTCCCCGGGACAGGGTAGGGTTGGGGGCTACACCTTC
.	TRBV5-4	.	TRBJ1-4	CASSWGRGAGTNEKLFF	TGTGCCAGCAGCTGGGGACGGGGGGCTGGGACTAATGAAAAACTGTTTTTT
.	TRBV28	.	TRBJ1-1	CASSLAQGSGTEAFF	TGTGCCAGCAGTCTCGCACAGGGATCCGGCACTGAAGCTTTCTTT
.	TRBV7-3	.	TRBJ2-2	CASSPGPGELFF	TGTGCCAGCAGCCCAGGGCCCGGGGAGCTGTTTTTT
.	TRBV5-1	many	TRBJ1-3	CASSSSGQGTGNTIYF	TGCGCCAGCAGCTCTTCCGGGCAGGGAACTGGAAACACCATATATTTT
TRBD1	TRBV7-9	.	TRBJ1-1	CASSLTGGYGEAFF	TGTGCCAGCAGCTTAACAGGGGGCTACGGTGAAGCTTTCTTT
TRBD1	TRBV30	.	TRBJ1-1	CAWSPGQPEAFF	TGTGCCTGGAGTCCGGGACAGCCTGAAGCTTTCTTT
TRBD2	TRBV11-2	.	TRBJ2-1	CASSLVISGRALGEQFF	TGTGCCAGCAGCTTAGTTATTAGCGGGAGGGCCCTGGGTGAGCAGTTCTTC
.	TRBV11-2	.	TRBJ2-7	CASSPLGKGDWLEQYF	TGTGCCAGCAGCCCCCTAGGCAAAGGCGACTGGCTCGAGCAGTACTTC
.	TRBV18	.	TRBJ1-2	CASSRDRVTNYGYTF	TGTGCCAGCTCCCGAGACCGGGTGACTAACTATGGCTACACCTTC
TRBD1	TRBV2	.	TRBJ2-7	CASRLTGMEEQYF	TGTGCCAGCAGATTGACAGGGATGGAGGAGCAGTACTTC
TRBD1	TRBV9	.	TRBJ1-2	CASSLGPRDSQPNYGYTF	TGTGCCAGCAGCTTAGGACCGCGGGACAGCCAGCCGAACTATGGCTACACCTTC
TRBD1	TRBV18	.	TRBJ2-7	CASSPLGTGDAYEQYF	TGTGCCAGCTCACCACTGGGGACAGGGGACGCCTACGAGCAGTACTTC
TRBD1	TRBV19	.	TRBJ2-1	CASSLTGGGPNEQFF	TGTGCCAGTAGCCTGACAGGGGGCGGTCCCAATGAGCAGTTCTTC
TRBD1	TRBV5-1	.	TRBJ1-6	CASSPKDRGYSPLHF	TGCGCCAGCAGCCCGAAAGACAGGGGTTATTCACCCCTCCACTTT
.	TRBV28	.	TRBJ1-1	CASSVSRGMNTEAFF	TGTGCCAGCAGTGTAAGTAGGGGTATGAACACTGAAGCTTTCTTT
TRBD2	TRBV2	once	TRBJ2-7	CASSWTTSGYEQYF	TGTGCCAGCAGCTGGACGACTAGCGGGTACGAGCAGTACTTC
.	TRBV5-4	.	TRBJ2-7	CASSLPQAANYEQYF	TGTGCCAGCAGCTTACCCCAAGCGGCGAACTACGAGCAGTACTTC